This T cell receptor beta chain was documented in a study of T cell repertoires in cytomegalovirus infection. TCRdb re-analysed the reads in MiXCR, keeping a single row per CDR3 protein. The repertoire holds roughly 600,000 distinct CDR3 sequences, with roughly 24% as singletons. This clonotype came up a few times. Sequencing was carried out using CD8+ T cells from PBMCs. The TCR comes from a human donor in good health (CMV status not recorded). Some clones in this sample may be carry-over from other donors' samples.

CDR3 sequence (DNA): TGTGCCAGCAGCCCTCTAATAGGGGGCGCGGGCCGCGATTCACCCCTCCACTTT. Its protein is CASSPLIGGAGRDSPLHF. The chain combines TRBV7-9 with TRBJ1-6, with 7 bases matching TRBD1. Losses at the gene ends were 5 bases for V and 8 bases for J; bases not matched to a gene: 18. Germline V CDR1 and CDR2: SEHNR, FQNEAQ (reference sequence). The CDR3 spans 18 residues. The full variable domain, rest sourced from reference TRBV7-9 and TRBJ1-6, is DTGVSQNPRHKITKRGQNVTFRCDPISEHNRLYWYRQTLGQGPEFLTYFQNEAQLEKSRLLSDRFSAERPKGSFSTLEIQRTEQGDSAMYLCASSPLIGGAGRDSPLHFGNGTRLTVT.